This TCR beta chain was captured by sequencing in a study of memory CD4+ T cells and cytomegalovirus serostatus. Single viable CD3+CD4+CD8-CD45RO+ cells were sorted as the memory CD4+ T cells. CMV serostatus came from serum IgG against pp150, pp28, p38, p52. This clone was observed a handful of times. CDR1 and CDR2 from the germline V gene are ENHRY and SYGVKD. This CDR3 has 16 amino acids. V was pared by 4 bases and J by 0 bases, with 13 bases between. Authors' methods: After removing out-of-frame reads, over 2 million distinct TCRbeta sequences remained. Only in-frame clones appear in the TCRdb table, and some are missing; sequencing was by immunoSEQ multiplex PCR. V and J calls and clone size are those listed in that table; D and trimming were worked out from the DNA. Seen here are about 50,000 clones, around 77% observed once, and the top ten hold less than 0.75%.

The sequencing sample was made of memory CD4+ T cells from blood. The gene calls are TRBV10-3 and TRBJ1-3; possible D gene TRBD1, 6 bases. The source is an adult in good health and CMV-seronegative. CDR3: CAISGTALYSGNTIYF. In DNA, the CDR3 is TGTGCCATCAGTGGGACAGCGCTCTACTCTGGAAACACCATATATTTT.